This T cell receptor (beta chain) comes out of a study of shared clonotypes between healthy human individuals. The repertoire was sequenced with immunoSEQ multiplex PCR; TCRdb's copy has only in-frame clones and lacks some. The repertoire holds approximately 840,000 clones, with just over 95% as singletons. CDR1 is SGHTA, CDR2 FQGTGA, per germline. The CDR3 sequence is 14 residues long. Trimming stripped 2 bases from V and 4 bases from J, with 9 bases between. Naive CD8 isolation took CD45RO-negative cells positively selected for CCR7 and excluded terminally differentiated effector memory CD45RA+ cells.

Sequenced material: naive CD8+ T cells sorted from blood. The clonotype originates from a man aged 30 to 39 in good health. V and J are TRBV7-3 and TRBJ2-1, with D unresolved. In nucleotides, the CDR3 is TGTGCCAGCAGCTTACGGCAGGATTACAATGAGCAGTTCTTC. Its protein is CASSLRQDYNEQFF.